One sample yielded the 10 T cell receptor beta chains listed below, sequenced in a study of identical twins. One entry per CDR3 protein, called by TCRdb with MiXCR from the 5' RACE reads. The sample has 750,000 to 950,000 distinct CDR3 sequences, about 12% seen once. This sample was shared with a second study, whose subject was yellow fever vaccine responses in identical twins.

Sequences were obtained from PBMCs. The source of these receptors is a woman younger than 30 in good health.

CDR3 sequence: CASLPAERTDTQYF. As DNA, the CDR3 is TGTGCCAGTCTGCCAGCGGAACGCACAGATACGCAGTATTTT. The rearrangement joins TRBV12-3 or TRBV12-4 to TRBJ2-3; maybe TRBD2 (5 bases). Trimming took off 9 bases at V and 1 base at J, with 14 bases between the two ends. The CDR3 runs to 14 residues.

This clonotype came up many times. The V gene is TRBV12-3 or TRBV12-4, the J gene TRBJ2-3, with D possibly matching TRBD1 (5 bases). V lost 4 bases, J lost 4 bases, and 9 bases lay in between. CDR3 length: 13 residues. The CDR3 DNA sequence: TGTGCCAGCAGTTCTCAACAGGCAGATACGCAGTATTTT. This gives the protein CASSSQQADTQYF.

This clonotype was seen ten or more times. The chain couples TRBV5-1 to TRBJ2-3, with D uncertain. CDR1 is SGHRS, CDR2 YFSETQ, per germline. The CDR3 totals 9 residues. V lost 10 bases to trimming and J lost 6 bases, with 6 bases between them. The CDR3 sequence: CARTDTQYF. The CDR3 region has the DNA TGCGCCCGGACGGATACGCAGTATTTT.

The rearrangement links TRBV28 to TRBJ2-3; 8 bases fit TRBD2. The CDR3 consists of 17 residues. Germline V gene sequence: CDR1 MDHEN, CDR2 SYDVKM. The V gene end was trimmed by 5 bases and the J gene end by 4 bases; junction bases not matched to a gene: 14. The CDR3: CASSTRFGTRDADTQYF. Here the CDR3 DNA reads TGTGCCAGCAGTACCCGTTTTGGGACTAGGGACGCAGATACGCAGTATTTT.

V and J are TRBV6-5 and TRBJ2-2, with 10 nucleotides matching TRBD1. The germline V gene encodes CDR1 MNHEY and CDR2 SVGAGI. V shed 0 bases and J 5 bases; nucleotides not matched to a gene: 6. The CDR3 consists of 17 residues. The CDR3 nucleotides are TGTGCCAGCAGTTACTCGATTTGGACAGGGGGAACCGGGGAGCTGTTTTTT. Amino acid sequence: CASSYSIWTGGTGELFF.

The sample holds many counts of this clonotype. The V call is TRBV20-1, the J call TRBJ1-3; unclear D gene. CDR3 length: 12 amino acids. The germline CDR1 and CDR2 sequences are DFQATT and SNEGSKA (reference sequence). Trimming took off 3 bases at V and 4 bases at J, with 7 bases between the two ends. The CDR3 reads CSASGNGNTIYF. In DNA form, the CDR3 reads TGCAGTGCTAGCGGCAACGGAAACACCATATATTTT.

This clonotype turned up a few times. J is TRBJ2-7 and V is TRBV9; D is unresolved. CDR3 size: 12 residues. Trimming cost V 1 base and J 3 bases, with 5 bases left between them. Germline lookup yields CDR1 SGDLS and CDR2 YYNGEE. The CDR3: CASSVPHYEQYF. CDR3 coding DNA: TGTGCCAGCAGCGTACCTCACTACGAGCAGTACTTC.

This clonotype was detected only a few times. V usage is TRBV5-1 and J usage is TRBJ2-5, with D uncertain. V was pared by 0 bases and J by 3 bases, with 9 bases between. CDR3 length: 14 amino acids. Per germline, CDR1 SGHRS and CDR2 YFSETQ. The CDR3 protein is CASSLGLEKETQYF. The CDR3 coding sequence is TGCGCCAGCAGCTTGGGGTTAGAGAAAGAGACCCAGTACTTC. The entire variable domain, with the rest obtained from reference TRBV5-1 and TRBJ2-5, is as follows: KAGVTQTPRYLIKTRGQQVTLSCSPISGHRSVSWYQQTPGQGLQFLFEYFSETQRNKGNFPGRFSGRQFSNSRSEMNVSTLELGDSALYLCASSLGLEKETQYFGPGTRLLVL.

The chain has TRBV5-1 and TRBJ2-3; weak D call: TRBD1 (6 bases). CDR1 SGHRS and CDR2 YFSETQ come from the germline V gene. The CDR3 consists of 16 residues. V gave up 0 bases and J gave up 0 bases, with 11 bases separating them. The CDR3 DNA sequence: TGCGCCAGCAGCTTGGTTGGGACAACTAGCACAGATACGCAGTATTTT. It is translated as CASSLVGTTSTDTQYF.

This clonotype showed up just a few times. The chain is built from TRBV4-1 and TRBJ2-5, with D possibly being TRBD1 or TRBD2 (6 bases each). Germline V gives CDR1 MGHRA, CDR2 YSYEKL. The CDR3 extends over 16 amino acids. Trimming took off 3 bases at V and 5 bases at J, with 19 bases between the two ends. CDR3: CASSHTEQGLGETQYF. The CDR3 DNA follows: TGCGCCAGCAGCCATACAGAACAGGGACTCGGGGAGACCCAGTACTTC.